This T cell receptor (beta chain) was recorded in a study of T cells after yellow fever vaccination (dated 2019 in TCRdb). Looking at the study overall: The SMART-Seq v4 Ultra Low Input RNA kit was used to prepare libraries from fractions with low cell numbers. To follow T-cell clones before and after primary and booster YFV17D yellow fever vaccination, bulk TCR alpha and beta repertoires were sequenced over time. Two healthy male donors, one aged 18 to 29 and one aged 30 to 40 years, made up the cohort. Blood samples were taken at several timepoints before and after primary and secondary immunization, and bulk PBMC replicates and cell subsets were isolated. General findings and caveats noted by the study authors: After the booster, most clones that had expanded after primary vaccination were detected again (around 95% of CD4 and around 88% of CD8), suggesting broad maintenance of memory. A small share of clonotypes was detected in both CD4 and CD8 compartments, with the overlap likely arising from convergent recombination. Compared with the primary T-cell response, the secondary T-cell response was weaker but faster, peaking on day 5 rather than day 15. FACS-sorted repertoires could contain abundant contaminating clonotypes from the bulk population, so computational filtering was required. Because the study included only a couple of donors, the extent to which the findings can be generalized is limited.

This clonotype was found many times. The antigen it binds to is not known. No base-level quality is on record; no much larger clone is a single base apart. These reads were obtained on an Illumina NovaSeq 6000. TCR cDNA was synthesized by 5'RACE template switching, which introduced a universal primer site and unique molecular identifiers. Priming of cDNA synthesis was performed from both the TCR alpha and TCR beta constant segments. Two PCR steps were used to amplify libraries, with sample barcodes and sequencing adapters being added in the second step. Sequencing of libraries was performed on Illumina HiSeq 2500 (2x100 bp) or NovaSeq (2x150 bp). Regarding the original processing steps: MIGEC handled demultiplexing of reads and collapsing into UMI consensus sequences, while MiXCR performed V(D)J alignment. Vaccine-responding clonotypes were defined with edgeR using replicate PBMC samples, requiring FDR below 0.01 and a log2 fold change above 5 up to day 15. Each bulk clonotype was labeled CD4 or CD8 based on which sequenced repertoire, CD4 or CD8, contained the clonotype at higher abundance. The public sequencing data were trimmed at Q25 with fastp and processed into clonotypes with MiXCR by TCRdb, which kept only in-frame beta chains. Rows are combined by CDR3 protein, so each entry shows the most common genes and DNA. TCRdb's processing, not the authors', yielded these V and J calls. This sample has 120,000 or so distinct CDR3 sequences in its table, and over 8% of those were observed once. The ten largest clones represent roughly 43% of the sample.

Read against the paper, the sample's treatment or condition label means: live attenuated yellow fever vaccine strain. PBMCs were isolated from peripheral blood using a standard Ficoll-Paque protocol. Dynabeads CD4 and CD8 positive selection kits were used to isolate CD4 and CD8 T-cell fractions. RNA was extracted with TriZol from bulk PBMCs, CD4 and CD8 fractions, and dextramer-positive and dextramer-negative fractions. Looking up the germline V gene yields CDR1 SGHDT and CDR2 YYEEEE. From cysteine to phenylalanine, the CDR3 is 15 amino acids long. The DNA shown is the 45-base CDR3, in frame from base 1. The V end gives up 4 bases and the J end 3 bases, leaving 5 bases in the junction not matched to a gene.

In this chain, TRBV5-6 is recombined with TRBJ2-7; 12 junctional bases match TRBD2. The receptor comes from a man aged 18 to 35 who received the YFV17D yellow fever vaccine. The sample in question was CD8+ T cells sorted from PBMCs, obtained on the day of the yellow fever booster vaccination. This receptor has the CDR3 CASSLGLAGLYEQYF. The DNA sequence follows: TGTGCCAGCAGCCTCGGACTAGCGGGGCTCTACGAGCAGTACTTC.